Listed below are T cell receptor beta chains from one sample, sequenced in a study of cytomegalovirus exposure and HLA in healthy donors. Generated by immunoSEQ multiplex PCR, the TCRdb table keeps only in-frame clones and is missing some. The data show some 40,000 clones, about 53% seen once. Sequencing was performed on PBMCs. These receptors were taken from a woman aged 35 to 49 in good health and CMV-seropositive. CDR3s include the opening cysteine and the closing phenylalanine or tryptophan. Fields, in order: clone size, V gene, J gene, CDR3 length, CDR3 protein. Where a row states a size, it is once, few, many or the class of an expanded clone; other rows omit it.

.	TRBV7-9	TRBJ1-6	17	CASSVSGGATYNSPLHF
.	TRBV27	TRBJ2-1	13	CASSLAGNNEQFF
.	TRBV10-3	TRBJ2-2	14	CAISDRRDAGELFF
.	TRBV2	TRBJ1-5	15	CATRMGQGGNQPQHF
.	TRBV18	TRBJ1-4	13	CASSPTEGEKLFF
few	TRBV28	TRBJ1-6	15	CASSGGTGYNSPLHF
.	TRBV7-3	TRBJ1-1	13	CASSLNYETEAFF
few	TRBV9	TRBJ1-1	16	CASSVGAGGRNTEAFF
.	TRBV28	TRBJ1-5	19	CASRPSPGQDTFSNQPQHF
.	TRBV18	TRBJ2-7	13	CASSPQDRFEQYF